This T cell receptor beta chain was profiled in a study of blood T cell repertoires in COVID-19. Authors' methods: Nucleated cell number was recorded as an estimate derived from reference gene primer amplification. This table comes from immunoSEQ multiplex PCR, and its TCRdb copy is limited to in-frame clones, with some not included. D and trimming come from the DNA, and the V and J calls and clone size come from that table. The sample includes a few hundred thousand clones, roughly 87% of them seen just once. With V trimmed by 3 bases and J by 5 bases, 6 bases remained unmatched. CDR3 length equals 14 residues. Germline loops: CDR1 LGHDT, CDR2 YNNKEL (reference sequence). In terms of age and location, participants ranged from roughly 18 to 90 years and lived in about two dozen US areas.

The source of this sequence is a woman in her 30s who had recovered from COVID-19. Sequencing was performed on PBMCs or T cells enriched from blood (not recorded which). The gene calls are TRBV3-1 (or the pseudogene TRBV3-2) and TRBJ2-5; 7 nucleotides align to TRBD2. This CDR3 is CASSQGRGRETQYF. CDR3 DNA: TGTGCCAGCAGCCAGGGGAGGGGTCGGGAGACCCAGTACTTC.